The 26 T cell receptor beta chains presented below share a single source sample, sequenced in a study of cytomegalovirus exposure and HLA in healthy donors. PCR was performed using 60 Vbeta and 13 Jbeta primers. Using immunoSEQ multiplex PCR, the repertoire was profiled, and TCRdb retains in-frame clones only, with some absent. Found here are fewer than 200,000 clones, roughly 80% of them singletons; the top ten hold 3.7%. The sample was PBMCs. These receptors came from a man aged 25-40 years in good health and CMV-seropositive.

This clone was observed a handful of times. The rearrangement uses TRBV25-1 and TRBJ1-4; no reliable D call. This CDR3 has 14 amino acids. The germline gives CDR1 MGHDK, CDR2 SYGVNS. V gave up 4 bases and J gave up 0 bases, with 6 bases separating them. The CDR3 protein is CASSGSTTNEKLFF. CDR3 bases: TGTGCCAGCAGTGGCAGTACAACTAATGAAAAACTGTTTTTT.

The chain links TRBV6-1 to TRBJ2-7, with 11 bases identical to TRBD1. The trim removed 3 bases at V and 7 bases at J, leaving 8 bases unmatched. The CDR3 contains 15 residues. Germline V gene data show CDR1 as MNHNS and CDR2 as SASEGT. The DNA of the CDR3 is TGTGCCAGCAGTGATAACCCGGGACAGGGGGGTGAGCAGTACTTC. Its translation: CASSDNPGQGGEQYF.

This chain connects TRBV28 to TRBJ2-1; D is unresolved. Germline V CDR1 and CDR2: MDHEN, SYDVKM. CDR3 length equals 15 residues. Trimming took off 1 base at V and 7 bases at J, with 14 bases between the two ends. CDR3 loop: CASSLFFSGANEQFF. As DNA, the CDR3 is TGTGCCAGCAGTTTATTTTTTTCGGGTGCAAATGAGCAGTTCTTC.

This sequence joins TRBV5-6 and TRBJ2-7; 9 bases fit TRBD1. After removal of 0 bases from V and 5 bases from J, the junction contained 3 bases not matched to a gene. This CDR3 is 14 amino acids long. Germline CDR1 SGHDT, CDR2 YYEEEE. The DNA for the CDR3 is TGTGCCAGCAGCTTGGTACAGGGGGCTAACGAGCAGTACTTC. It translates to CASSLVQGANEQYF.

The gene calls are TRBV25-1 and TRBJ2-7; perhaps TRBD2 as D (6 bases). This CDR3 is 15 amino acids long. V gave up 2 bases and J gave up 1 base, with 12 bases separating them. CDR1 is MGHDK and CDR2 is SYGVNS in the germline V gene. The CDR3 region has the DNA TGTGCCAGCAGTGAAGCCCGGGGGTTGTCCTACGAGCAGTACTTC. Translation: CASSEARGLSYEQYF.

Turning to this clone: The sample carries other DNA sequences with the same CDR3. V is TRBV27 and J is TRBJ2-7; 8 nucleotides line up with TRBD2. The CDR3 totals 14 residues. Germline V gene data show CDR1 as MNHEY and CDR2 as SMNVEV (reference sequence). After removal of 2 bases from V and 2 bases from J, the junction contained 2 bases not matched to a gene. The CDR3 region is CASSLRGGTYEQYF. DNA for the CDR3: TGTGCCAGCAGTTTACGGGGGGGGACCTACGAGCAGTACTTC.

As to this clone: One end of the junction varies from germline; a read error may be responsible. The chain couples TRBV18 to TRBJ2-7; 12 bases line up with TRBD1. The CDR3 length is 15 residues. CDR1 KGHSH and CDR2 LQKENI come from the germline V gene. The CDR3 reads CASSQAGQGASEQYF. CDR3 bases: TGTGCCAGCTCACAGGCGGGACAGGGGGCGTCCGAGCAGTACTTT.

This clone has a handful of counts. This sequence joins TRBV23-1 and TRBJ2-7, with D tentatively TRBD2 (6 bases). TRBV23-1 is treated as an ORF (open reading frame) with a function not yet certain. The CDR3 contains 12 residues. The germline V and J ends were trimmed by 7 bases and 6 bases, with 13 bases remaining between them. DNA for the CDR3: TGCGCCAGCAACCCGGTGGGGGGCGAGCAGTACTTC. Its protein is CASNPVGGEQYF.

CDR3 residues: CAWNRGTSGNTIYF. For the CDR3, the DNA is TGTGCCTGGAACAGGGGTACCTCTGGAAACACCATATATTTT. J is TRBJ1-3 and V is TRBV30; 7 bases line up with TRBD1. The germline V gene has CDR1 GTSNPN and CDR2 SVGIG (reference sequence). The CDR3 totals 14 residues. J gave up 0 bases and V 4 bases, and 3 bases lay outside the gene matches.

The chain combines TRBV19 with TRBJ1-5; 7 nucleotides line up with TRBD1. Germline CDR1 is LNHDA and CDR2 is SQIVND (reference sequence). Germline trimming cut 3 bases from V and 4 bases from J; bases unmatched to any gene: 12. The CDR3 loop spans 17 amino acids. This CDR3 reads CASSIGTVLKANQPQHF. CDR3 bases: TGTGCCAGTAGTATCGGGACAGTTCTGAAGGCAAATCAGCCCCAGCATTTT.

The chain employs TRBV28 and TRBJ1-2; D is possibly TRBD1 (5 bases). This CDR3 is 13 amino acids long. Germline CDR1 reads MDHEN; CDR2 reads SYDVKM. Trimming shortened V by 4 bases and J by 7 bases, and 13 bases separated the two germline ends. The CDR3 reads CASSSGRETGYTF. The CDR3 DNA reads TGTGCCAGCAGTTCGGGACGGGAGACTGGCTACACCTTC.

The genes are TRBV10-3 and TRBJ1-2; no firm D call. V dropped 2 bases and J dropped 9 bases, with 13 bases sitting between them. Germline CDR1 is ENHRY and CDR2 is SYGVKD. The CDR3 covers 13 residues. CDR3 coding DNA: TGTGCCATCAGTGAGAGGCCGGAGGGTAGCTACACCTTC. It specifies CAISERPEGSYTF.

The rearrangement uses TRBV30 and TRBJ1-1, with 11 bases aligning to TRBD1. This CDR3 region has 14 residues. Germline V gene data show CDR1 as GTSNPN and CDR2 as SVGIG (reference sequence). The V gene end was trimmed by 2 bases and the J gene end by 10 bases; junction bases not matched to a gene: 9. CDR3 in amino acids: CAWSPRDRGSRAFF. The CDR3 coding sequence is TGTGCCTGGAGTCCCCGGGACAGGGGGTCGCGAGCTTTCTTT.

This chain joins TRBV2 and TRBJ1-4; 7 nucleotides align to TRBD1. Germline V lookup: CDR1 SNHLY, CDR2 FYNNEI. The CDR3 has 13 amino acids. With V trimmed by 7 bases and J by 5 bases, 4 bases remained unmatched. CDR3 DNA: TGTGCCAGCAAGGGACAGCTGAATGAAAAACTGTTTTTT. Translation gives CASKGQLNEKLFF.

The chain joins TRBV2 to TRBJ1-2; maybe TRBD1 (5 bases). The CDR3 contains 16 residues. V lost 6 bases and J 0 bases, leaving 17 bases between the germline ends. Germline-derived CDR1 and CDR2 are SNHLY and FYNNEI. CDR3 bases: TGTGCCAGCAGCGACCCCCGAGCAGGGACTAACTATGGCTACACCTTC. The encoded protein is CASSDPRAGTNYGYTF.

The CDR3 nucleotides are TGTGCCAGCAGTGCGCAGACGGGGAATAGCAATCAGCCCCAGCATTTT. Translating it yields CASSAQTGNSNQPQHF. V and J are TRBV6-1 and TRBJ1-5, with D uncertain. The germline V and J ends were trimmed by 4 bases and 0 bases, with 13 bases remaining between them. Germline CDR1 reads MNHNS; CDR2 reads SASEGT. This CDR3 is 16 amino acids long.

This clone was detected once. The chain uses TRBV7-9 and TRBJ2-7; D is undetermined. V lost 3 bases and J lost 6, with 9 bases in between. There are 12 residues in the CDR3. Germline CDR1 and CDR2: SEHNR and FQNEAQ (reference sequence). The CDR3 sequence: CASSLDRSEQYF. As DNA, the CDR3 is TGTGCCAGCAGCTTGGATCGGAGCGAGCAGTACTTC.

This chain connects TRBV4-2 to TRBJ1-4; D gene uncertain. CDR1 and CDR2 from the germline V gene are LGHNA and YNFKEQ. The V end was cut by 1 base, the J end by 0 bases, with 6 bases between. The CDR3 runs 15 residues. The CDR3 DNA reads TGTGCCAGCAGCCAAGGTATTGCAACTAATGAAAAACTGTTTTTT. It translates to CASSQGIATNEKLFF.

This chain connects TRBV12-2 to TRBJ1-6. TRBV12-2 is shown as a pseudogene. This CDR3 is built from 17 residues. The chain's CDR3 is CASRLFTGGSKNSPLHF. DNA for the CDR3: TGTGCAAGTCGCTTATTCACGGGCGGGAGTAAGAATTCACCCCTCCACTTT.

This chain connects TRBV27 to TRBJ2-1; the match to TRBD2 covers 10 bases. J was trimmed by 5 bases and V by 1 base; bases with no gene match: 2. CDR3 length: 15 amino acids. CDR1 is MNHEY and CDR2 is SMNVEV in the germline V gene (reference sequence). This CDR3 reads CASSLFGLADNEQFF. CDR3 DNA: TGTGCCAGCAGTTTATTCGGACTAGCGGACAATGAGCAGTTCTTC.

The chain joins TRBV5-1 to TRBJ2-1; tentative D call: TRBD2 (6 bases). Between the trimmed V and J ends, which lost 0 bases and 10 bases, there was a span of 11 bases. There are 13 residues in the CDR3. The germline V gene encodes CDR1 SGHRS and CDR2 YFSETQ. The chain's CDR3 is CASSLDGGSEQFF. CDR3 in DNA: TGCGCCAGCAGCTTGGACGGGGGATCGGAGCAGTTCTTC.

This clone was found a few times. The chain employs TRBV4-3 and TRBJ1-6; D not certain. This CDR3 has 14 amino acids. V gave up 0 bases and J gave up 6 bases, with 6 bases separating them. The germline V gene encodes CDR1 LGHNA and CDR2 YSLEER. The chain's CDR3 is CASSQDYSNSPLHF. The CDR3 DNA reads as TGCGCCAGCAGCCAAGATTACAGTAATTCACCCCTCCACTTT.

The J gene is TRBJ2-7, the V gene TRBV5-1, with TRBD2 as a possible D gene (5 bases). Trimming took 4 bases from V and 0 from J, leaving 11 bases between them. Germline values: CDR1 SGHRS, CDR2 YFSETQ. CDR3 length: 14 residues. The chain's CDR3 is CASSPRAASYEQYF. The CDR3 coding sequence is TGCGCCAGCAGCCCGCGAGCGGCCTCCTACGAGCAGTACTTC.

J is TRBJ1-2 and V is TRBV10-3; TRBD1 matches at 7 bases. The trim removed 4 bases at V and 6 bases at J, leaving 2 bases unmatched. From germline, CDR1 is ENHRY and CDR2 SYGVKD. The CDR3 extends over 12 amino acids. This CDR3 reads CAISVGGNGYTF. The CDR3 DNA sequence: TGTGCCATCAGTGTAGGGGGCAATGGCTACACCTTC.

The CDR3 nucleotides are TGTGCCAGCAGCTCCTACCCAGCGGGAAGCTCCTACGAGCAGTACTTC. This codes for CASSSYPAGSSYEQYF. This chain joins TRBV7-2 and TRBJ2-7, with 7 nucleotides matching TRBD2. The V segment lost 4 bases and the J segment 0 bases; nucleotides outside the gene matches: 9. The CDR3 has 16 residues. Looked up from germline, CDR1 is SGHTA and CDR2 is FQGNSA.

This chain connects TRBV7-2 to TRBJ2-5, with 9 bases aligning to TRBD2. Germline trimming cut 8 bases from V and 4 bases from J; bases unmatched to any gene: 8. The CDR3 runs 14 residues. Germline lookup yields CDR1 SGHTA and CDR2 FQGNSA. The CDR3 sequence is CASQLAGWGETQYF. CDR3 sequence (DNA): TGTGCCAGCCAGCTAGCGGGGTGGGGAGAGACCCAGTACTTC.